This T cell receptor beta chain was captured by sequencing in a study of identical twins. This CDR3 is 16 amino acids long. Germline assignment: CDR1 MGHRA and CDR2 YSYEKL. Trimming took 4 bases from V and 4 from J; bases not matched to a gene: 9. TCRdb re-analysed the 5' RACE reads in MiXCR, keeping a single row per CDR3 protein. The data hold 700,000 to 950,000 distinct CDR3 sequences, with more than 9% observed a single time. The sample also formed part of further work on yellow fever vaccine responses in identical twins.

The rearrangement links TRBV4-1 to TRBJ2-2, with 7 bases fitting TRBD2. The material sequenced was PBMCs. This receptor was taken from a young woman in good health. CDR3 in amino acids: CASSLRDYPGTGELFF. CDR3 coding DNA: TGCGCCAGCAGCCTCCGGGACTACCCGGGCACCGGGGAGCTGTTTTTT.